This T cell receptor beta chain is drawn from a study of CD8+CD57+ T cells in acquired aplastic anemia. At the level of the study: Sorted CD4+ plus CD8+ cells gave DNA averaging around 3 ug. Whole-study results and caveats: In common between the patients and the controls were approximately 28 CD8+ CDR3 sequences.

Note on this clonotype: Its antigen is as yet unknown.

Trimming took off 6 bases at V and 6 bases at J, with 12 bases between the two ends. Germline V lookup: CDR1 SNHLY, CDR2 FYNNEI. There are 13 residues in the CDR3. The template used for profiling TCR beta VDJ and CDR3 was genomic DNA. TCRdb ran MiXCR on the reads and lists one entry per CDR3 protein. The sample yields some 160,000 distinct CDR3 sequences, about 48% seen once. Patients sequenced had flow cytometry evidence of CD8+CD57+ cell expansion. A severe acquired aplastic anemia diagnosis applied to all patients. Each patient gave a blood sample that was collected before any therapy had been received.

The source of this sequence is a human donor with aplastic anemia. This chain links TRBV2 with TRBJ1-5, with no clear D. Material: sorted CD4+, CD8+, or CD8+CD57+ T cells (not recorded which) from PBMCs. The CDR3 sequence is CASSDDNSQPQHF. CDR3 coding DNA: TGTGCCAGCAGCGACGATAACAGTCAGCCCCAGCATTTT.